This T cell receptor beta chain was recovered during a study of T cells in Graves' hyperthyroidism and ophthalmopathy. Study-level information: Before any treatment, at initial diagnosis, peripheral blood was collected.

The germline CDR1 and CDR2 sequences are MNHNS and SASEGT. V dropped 9 bases and J dropped 10; count of bases not matched to a gene: 9. CDR3 size: 15 residues. TCR beta CDR3 sequences were amplified from RNA transcripts. The HTBI primer set was used in a first-round RT-PCR of the TCR CDR3. TCRdb called the multiplex PCR reads again in MiXCR, with one record for every CDR3 protein. The sample lists about 380,000 distinct CDR3 sequences, 15% to 20% occurring once. Thyroid ultrasound, orbital computed tomography, clinical symptoms, and serum thyroxine and TRAb underpinned diagnoses. The TCR originated in a man younger than 35 with Graves' ophthalmopathy. Input material: blood. The chain recombines TRBV6-1 with TRBJ2-1; 16 nucleotides agree with TRBD2. The DNA for the CDR3 is TGTGCCAGTCGAACGGGACTAGCGGGGGGGCAGGAGCAGTTCTTC. It yields the protein CASRTGLAGGQEQFF.